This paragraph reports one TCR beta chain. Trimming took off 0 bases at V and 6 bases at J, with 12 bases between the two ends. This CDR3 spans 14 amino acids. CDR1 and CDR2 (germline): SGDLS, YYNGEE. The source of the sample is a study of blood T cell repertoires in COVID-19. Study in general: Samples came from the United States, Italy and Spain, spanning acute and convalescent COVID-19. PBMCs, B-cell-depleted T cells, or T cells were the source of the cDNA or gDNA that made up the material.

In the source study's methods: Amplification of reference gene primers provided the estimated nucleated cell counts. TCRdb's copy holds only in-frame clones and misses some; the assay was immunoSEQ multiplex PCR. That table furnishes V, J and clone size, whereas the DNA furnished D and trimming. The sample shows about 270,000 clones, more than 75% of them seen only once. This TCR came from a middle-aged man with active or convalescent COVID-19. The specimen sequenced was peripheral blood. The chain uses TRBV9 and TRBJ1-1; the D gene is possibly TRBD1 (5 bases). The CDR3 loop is CASSVGGAGAEAFF. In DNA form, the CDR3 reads TGTGCCAGCAGCGTAGGCGGGGCAGGAGCTGAAGCTTTCTTT.